This TCR beta chain was identified during a study of blood T cell repertoires in COVID-19. Study-level information: T cells, B-cell-depleted T cells, or PBMCs supplied cDNA or gDNA.

Original handling: Reference gene primer amplification in the assay estimated nucleated cell counts. The data were produced by immunoSEQ multiplex PCR, yet TCRdb's version contains in-frame clones alone and is incomplete. The D gene and trimming were derived from the DNA, and the V and J assignments and clone size from that table. The repertoire holds roughly 150,000 clones, with approximately 80% as singletons. This CDR3 spans 17 amino acids. V lost 3 bases and J lost 0; bases outside the gene matches: 8. Germline V gene sequence: CDR1 SGHTA, CDR2 FQGTGA. Sequenced sample: peripheral blood. The sequence derives from a woman in her fifties or sixties in a cohort sampled during active or convalescent COVID-19. The chain carries TRBV7-3 and TRBJ2-3, with TRBD2 matching over 8 bases. The CDR3: CASSFAPAGGSTDTQYF. The CDR3 nucleotides are TGTGCCAGCAGCTTCGCCCCTGCGGGGGGCAGCACAGATACGCAGTATTTT.